This T cell receptor beta chain is from a study of PD-1 blockade in classical Hodgkin lymphoma. Repertoires were generated with immunoSEQ multiplex PCR, while TCRdb's copy carries only in-frame clones and drops some. This table holds some 70,000 clones, about 93% found once. Indicated time point: newly diagnosed, previously untreated cHL patient sample. This CDR3 comprises 18 residues. Germline lookup yields CDR1 SNHLY and CDR2 FYNNEI. The J segment lost 2 bases and the V segment lost 3 bases, leaving 10 bases of the junction unmatched. The table lists this clone with a count of one. This TCR derives from a human donor with classical Hodgkin lymphoma. The V and J genes are TRBV2 and TRBJ2-7, with 13 nucleotides matching TRBD2. The sequencing sample was made of peripheral blood mononuclear cells (PBMCs). CDR3 amino acids: CASSDGGGLAGLTYEQYF. CDR3 coding DNA: TGTGCCAGCAGTGACGGGGGGGGACTAGCGGGATTGACCTACGAGCAGTACTTC.